This T cell receptor beta chain was recorded in a study of CD8 T cell repertoires and HIV-1 epitope variants. Study-wide background: Enriched T cells were co-cultured with equal autologous T cell-negative cells.

Trimming removed 2 bases at V and 2 bases at J, with 7 bases between. CDR1 and CDR2 (germline): MDHEN, SYDVKM. The CDR3 runs 14 residues. TCRdb's table, derived via immunoSEQ multiplex PCR, lists solely in-frame clones and lacks some. The sample contains thousands of clones, approximately 70% of which appear only once. Points on this clone: No antigen is known for it.

J is TRBJ1-5 and V is TRBV28, with unresolved D. Sequenced sample: cultured CD8+ T cells derived from PBMCs. This clonotype was obtained from a male donor with HIV. The CDR3 spells CASSLEYGNQPQHF. The CDR3 DNA is TGTGCCAGCAGTTTAGAGTACGGCAATCAGCCCCAGCATTTT.